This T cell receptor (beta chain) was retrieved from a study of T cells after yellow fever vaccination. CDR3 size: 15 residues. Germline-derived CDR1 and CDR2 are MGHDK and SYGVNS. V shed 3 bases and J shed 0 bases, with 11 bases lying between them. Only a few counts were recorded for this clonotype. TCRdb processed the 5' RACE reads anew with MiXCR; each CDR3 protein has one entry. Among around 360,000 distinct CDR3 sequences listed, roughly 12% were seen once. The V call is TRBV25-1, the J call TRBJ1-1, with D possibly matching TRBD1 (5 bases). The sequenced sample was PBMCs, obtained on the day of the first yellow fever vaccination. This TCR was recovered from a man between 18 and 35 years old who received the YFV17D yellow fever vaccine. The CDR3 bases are TGTGCCAGCAGTGATCCAACAGGTCTGAACACTGAAGCTTTCTTT. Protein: CASSDPTGLNTEAFF.